This T cell receptor (beta chain) was sequenced in a study of beta chain features in type 1 diabetes. Concerning this clone: Its antigen is unidentified.

The investigators reverse transcribed all of the isolated RNA, so they sequenced expressed TCRB transcripts. Here immunoSEQ multiplex PCR was the method, and the copy in TCRdb shows in-frame clones only, minus some. The repertoire has almost 350,000 clones, 7.5% to 9% of them found once; the top ten carry more than 0.4%. The CDR3 extends over 14 amino acids. The germline gives CDR1 SNHLY, CDR2 FYNNEI. J was trimmed by 3 bases and V by 6 bases; bases with no gene match: 5. Findings and limits, study-wide: PCR might show a preference for shorter templates, equally across patients and controls.

The sample taken for sequencing was central memory CD4+ T cells from blood. The source of this sequence is a woman under 30 in good health. The rearrangement links TRBV2 to TRBJ2-5; 9 positions agree with TRBD1. The CDR3 loop is CASSGTGWKETQYF. DNA for the CDR3: TGTGCCAGCAGCGGGACAGGGTGGAAAGAGACCCAGTACTTC.